This T cell receptor (beta chain) was recovered during a study of neurological immune-mediated disorders. 5'RACE generated cDNA with 10-nucleotide random UMIs. A single run covered 15-18 subjects with over 200 million TCR-beta sequences. TCRdb processed the 5' RACE reads anew with MiXCR; each CDR3 protein has one entry. In the table there are about 50,000 distinct CDR3 sequences, over 8% of which are singletons. Time point indicated: longitudinal time-point 1 (baseline). From 2 million PBMCs stored at -80 C, the unsorted libraries were generated. Trimming took 6 bases from V and 2 from J; bases not matched to a gene: 12. Germline CDR1 MNHEY, CDR2 SVGAGI. This CDR3 is built from 16 residues. In its sample, this clonotype was seen many times.

The V call is TRBV6-5, the J call TRBJ1-2; the match to TRBD1 covers 7 bases. The origin of this receptor is a woman in her thirties or forties in good health. Sequenced: PBMCs. In nucleotides, the CDR3 is TGTGCCAGCAGGCTCGATGACAGGGAGTACAACTATGGCTACACCTTC. This encodes CASRLDDREYNYGYTF.